This is a list of T cell receptor beta chains from one sample in a study of beta chain features in type 1 diabetes. Using immunoSEQ multiplex PCR, the repertoire was profiled, and TCRdb retains in-frame clones only, with some absent. This table has fewer than 250,000 clones, 13% to 15% appearing once. Sequencing used naive CD4+ T cells from blood. The receptors derive from a woman in her forties in good health. The conserved cysteine and the conserved F or W are not part of the CDR3 here. Each record gives: V gene, clone size, J gene, CDR3 length, D gene, CDR3 protein. The D gene is left open where the match is weak. Expanded clones get a size class; other rows say once, few or many, or leave the size out.

V gene: TRBV11-2
clone size: few
J gene: TRBJ2-7
CDR3 length: 10
D gene: NA
CDR3 protein: ASSLVRGEQY

V gene: TRBV2
clone size: few
J gene: TRBJ2-7
CDR3 length: 12
D gene: TRBD1
CDR3 protein: ASRRDRPTYEQY

V gene: TRBV21-1
clone size: few
J gene: TRBJ1-1
CDR3 length: 15
D gene: NA
CDR3 protein: ASSKVGGQGRGTEAF

V gene: TRBV5-1
clone size: few
J gene: TRBJ1-4
CDR3 length: 13
D gene: TRBD1
CDR3 protein: ASSPPDREGEKLF

V gene: TRBV5-4
clone size: few
J gene: TRBJ1-1
CDR3 length: 12
D gene: NA
CDR3 protein: ASSSTGAGTEAF

V gene: TRBV5-1
clone size: few
J gene: TRBJ1-1
CDR3 length: 13
D gene: TRBD1
CDR3 protein: ASSTLGQGGTEAF

V gene: TRBV2
clone size: few
J gene: TRBJ1-2
CDR3 length: 13
D gene: TRBD1
CDR3 protein: ASSLLRDRGHGYT

V gene: TRBV5-4
clone size: NA
J gene: TRBJ2-5
CDR3 length: 12
D gene: TRBD2
CDR3 protein: ASRSGGVGETQY

V gene: TRBV7-9
clone size: NA
J gene: TRBJ2-5
CDR3 length: 11
D gene: NA
CDR3 protein: ASSLSNQETQY

V gene: TRBV5-1
clone size: NA
J gene: TRBJ2-3
CDR3 length: 16
D gene: TRBD2
CDR3 protein: ASSSGLAGGPSTDTQY

V gene: TRBV5-4
clone size: few
J gene: TRBJ2-5
CDR3 length: 12
D gene: NA
CDR3 protein: ASSFTVRAETQY

V gene: TRBV2
clone size: few
J gene: TRBJ1-3
CDR3 length: 15
D gene: NA
CDR3 protein: ASGGAQGLAFGNTIY

V gene: TRBV15
clone size: few
J gene: TRBJ1-5
CDR3 length: 14
D gene: TRBD1
CDR3 protein: ATSGSDRGSNQPQH

V gene: TRBV7-2
clone size: NA
J gene: TRBJ1-5
CDR3 length: 11
D gene: NA
CDR3 protein: ASSPNREQPQH

V gene: TRBV6-1
clone size: NA
J gene: TRBJ1-5
CDR3 length: 13
D gene: NA
CDR3 protein: ASSEAQGGLQPQH

V gene: TRBV28
clone size: few
J gene: TRBJ2-5
CDR3 length: 15
D gene: TRBD2
CDR3 protein: ASSRGLAGVRREAQY

V gene: TRBV29-1
clone size: few
J gene: TRBJ1-2
CDR3 length: 10
D gene: TRBD1
CDR3 protein: SVRQGNYGYT

V gene: TRBV5-1
clone size: few
J gene: TRBJ2-5
CDR3 length: 13
D gene: NA
CDR3 protein: ASTPRGSGQETQY

V gene: TRBV13
clone size: many
J gene: TRBJ2-4
CDR3 length: 12
D gene: TRBD2
CDR3 protein: ASRRGGAENIQY

V gene: TRBV7-9
clone size: many
J gene: TRBJ1-1
CDR3 length: 10
D gene: TRBD1
CDR3 protein: ASSSGQGAGF

V gene: TRBV5-6
clone size: few
J gene: TRBJ1-2
CDR3 length: 11
D gene: NA
CDR3 protein: ASSPVPNHGYT

V gene: TRBV10-3
clone size: few
J gene: TRBJ2-7
CDR3 length: 13
D gene: NA
CDR3 protein: AISESRTASYEQY

V gene: TRBV4-3
clone size: NA
J gene: TRBJ2-5
CDR3 length: 13
D gene: TRBD2
CDR3 protein: ASSQVAGGRETQY

V gene: TRBV7-9
clone size: few
J gene: TRBJ2-1
CDR3 length: 10
D gene: NA
CDR3 protein: ASSLVGGDQF

V gene: TRBV29-1
clone size: many
J gene: TRBJ1-1
CDR3 length: 10
D gene: NA
CDR3 protein: SVARGNTEAF

V gene: TRBV9
clone size: NA
J gene: TRBJ1-2
CDR3 length: 12
D gene: NA
CDR3 protein: ASSVDSGGNGYT

V gene: TRBV6-1
clone size: NA
J gene: TRBJ1-6
CDR3 length: 12
D gene: NA
CDR3 protein: ASSERARGTPLH

V gene: TRBV11-2
clone size: NA
J gene: TRBJ2-7
CDR3 length: 13
D gene: NA
CDR3 protein: ASSFPLLQAYEQY

V gene: TRBV19
clone size: few
J gene: TRBJ1-5
CDR3 length: 12
D gene: TRBD1
CDR3 protein: ASSPDQGGQPQH

V gene: TRBV29-1
clone size: many
J gene: TRBJ2-3
CDR3 length: 10
D gene: NA
CDR3 protein: SATGPADTQY

V gene: TRBV18
clone size: NA
J gene: TRBJ2-2
CDR3 length: 11
D gene: NA
CDR3 protein: ASSPGPTGELF

V gene: TRBV5-4
clone size: few
J gene: TRBJ2-2
CDR3 length: 13
D gene: TRBD1
CDR3 protein: ASSWGQGPTGELF

V gene: TRBV7-2
clone size: few
J gene: TRBJ1-1
CDR3 length: 12
D gene: NA
CDR3 protein: ASRLQGGNTEAF

V gene: TRBV10-3
clone size: NA
J gene: TRBJ2-7
CDR3 length: 12
D gene: TRBD2
CDR3 protein: AISDPTGGGEQY

V gene: TRBV5-1
clone size: NA
J gene: TRBJ1-1
CDR3 length: 10
D gene: NA
CDR3 protein: ASSLGGEEAF

V gene: TRBV4-1
clone size: NA
J gene: TRBJ2-7
CDR3 length: 13
D gene: NA
CDR3 protein: ASKNTFSDSYEQY

V gene: TRBV7-6
clone size: NA
J gene: TRBJ2-7
CDR3 length: 10
D gene: TRBD1
CDR3 protein: ASSTGTGMQY

V gene: TRBV5-6
clone size: few
J gene: TRBJ1-5
CDR3 length: 13
D gene: NA
CDR3 protein: ASSLAPDLNQPQH

V gene: TRBV27
clone size: few
J gene: TRBJ2-2
CDR3 length: 14
D gene: NA
CDR3 protein: ASRSGLGEGTGELF

V gene: TRBV5-1
clone size: NA
J gene: TRBJ1-4
CDR3 length: 11
D gene: NA
CDR3 protein: ASSLGQSEKLF

V gene: TRBV6-4
clone size: NA
J gene: TRBJ2-3
CDR3 length: 11
D gene: NA
CDR3 protein: ASSDSRADTQY